This T cell receptor beta chain came from a study of blood T cell repertoires in COVID-19 (dated by TCRdb to the early 2020s). About the full investigation: The collaborator samples originated in the United States, Italy and Spain and spanned the acute and convalescent phases of COVID-19. The material from the prospective study consisted of cDNA or gDNA derived from T cells, B-cell-depleted T cells, or PBMCs. The dataset comprised deeply sampled blood TCRbeta repertoires from subjects exposed to, actively infected with, or recovered from COVID-19. The repertoires were released in a freely available public database intended as a resource for research on the immune response to SARS-CoV-2. Samples came from the ongoing ImmuneRACE study (first 160 participants) plus 1,254 subjects from 6 global collaborators. Sample metadata almost always included a de-identified subject ID, COVID-19 status, age in years and sex. Where available, HLA class I and class II types were taken from metadata supplied by the sample provider and were not determined by assay-based typing. The paper as a whole reports these results and caveats: The quantity of clinical and demographic metadata differed by source and by participant and was supplied without curation.

A word on this clone: Its antigen specificity is not known. Base qualities are not recorded, but no much larger clone differs from it by a single base.

The collaborating institutions used their own protocols to collect whole blood in K2EDTA tubes. For TCRbeta analysis, collaborators shipped samples as frozen whole blood, isolated PBMCs, or DNA extracted from either of those sample types. The immunoSEQ Assay, a bias-controlled multiplex PCR, was used to amplify TCRbeta CDR3 regions from genomic DNA. Processing in the source paper ran as follows. The number of nucleated cells in each sample was estimated by amplification of reference gene primers within the assay. To quantify the absolute abundance of each unique TCRbeta CDR3 rearrangement, sequence reads were collapsed and filtered. For each sample, productive Simpson clonality was calculated as the square root of Simpson's diversity index across productive rearrangements. What TCRdb holds here is the immuneACCESS table cut down to in-frame rearrangements. Part of the clones is not present; checked against another copy, under half of the missing clones reflect an unresolved V gene, and the others are unexplained. The DNA was the basis for D and trimming; V, J and clone size are from that table. Within this sample are 85,000 to 95,000 clones, with more than 70% of them counted one time only. 7% to 9% of the sample lies in the top ten.

Including cysteine and phenylalanine, the CDR3 has 14 amino acids. Of the read, only the CDR3 DNA is kept; its 42 bases are in frame from base 1. Trimming removed 2 bases from V and 0 bases from J, leaving 8 bases between the germline ends. The germline V gene gives CDR1 as SGHRS and CDR2 as YFSETQ. The clonotype was recovered from a human donor with acute or convalescent COVID-19. The donor label of this sample is uncertain. The sample consisted of peripheral blood. The rearrangement joined TRBV5-1 to TRBJ1-1; the D gene is not confidently resolved. The CDR3 protein: CASSFLSLNTEAFF. The DNA sequence is given as TGCGCCAGCAGCTTTCTGTCCCTGAACACTGAAGCTTTCTTT.